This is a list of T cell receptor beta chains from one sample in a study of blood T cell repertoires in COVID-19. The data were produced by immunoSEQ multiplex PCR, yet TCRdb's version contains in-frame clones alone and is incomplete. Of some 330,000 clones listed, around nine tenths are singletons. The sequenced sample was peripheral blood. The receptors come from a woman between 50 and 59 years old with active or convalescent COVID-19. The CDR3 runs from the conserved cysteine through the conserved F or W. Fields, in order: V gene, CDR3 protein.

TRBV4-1	CASGQEQGTLVAPLHF
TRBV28	CASSPLLSAGAETQYF
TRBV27	CASLPNRVANTEAFF
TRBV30	CAWSGDRGGYNEQFF
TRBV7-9	CASSSDPGVNQPQHF
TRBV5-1	CASSFPREGRTEQYF
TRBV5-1	CASSLNRGQPQHF
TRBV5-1	CASSPQGGSNEKLFF
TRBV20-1	CSARYQETQYF
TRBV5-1	CASSLAGQGRGMNTEAFF
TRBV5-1	CASSKPGTGTEQYF
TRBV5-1	CASSLVQGSTDTQYF
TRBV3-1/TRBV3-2	CASSVRDRDTDTQYF
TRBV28	CASSLDSRDLSTKNIQYF
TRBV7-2	CASSLGGTAGELFF
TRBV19	CASSIKLGLEKQYF
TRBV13	CASSYGWRDADTQYF
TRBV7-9	CASSSRGGGNTIYF
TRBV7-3	CASSSTGHGSPLHF
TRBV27	CASSLKGHNTEAFF
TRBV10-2	CASSERTAWSGNTIYF
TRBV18	CASSLLGLPEGEQYF
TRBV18	CASSPITSGRTDTQYF
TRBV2	CASSESAWMTGFQETQYF
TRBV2	CASSWTSGSTGELFF
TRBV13	CASSLGLADNQPQHF
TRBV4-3	CASSQAGSPTDTQYF